This passage covers 10 T cell receptor beta chains from one sample sequenced in a study of T cell repertoires in cytomegalovirus infection. TCRdb re-called the reads through MiXCR, storing one row per CDR3 protein. This sample has hundreds of thousands of distinct CDR3 sequences; roughly 34% occur once, and the top ten carry roughly 15%. No cognate antigen is known for these TCRs. The starting material was cultured PBMCs, obtained from culture after CMV antigen stimulation. These receptors were taken from a human donor in good health (CMV status not recorded). Some clones in this sample may be carry-over from other donors' samples.

The V call is TRBV2, the J call TRBJ2-3; the match to TRBD2 covers 13 bases. Germline-derived CDR1 and CDR2 are SNHLY and FYNNEI. There are 17 residues in the CDR3. After removal of 3 bases from V and 4 bases from J, the junction contained 7 bases not matched to a gene. CDR3 residues: CASSDRTSGSSADTQYF. CDR3 DNA sequence: TGTGCCAGCAGTGATCGGACTAGCGGGAGTTCGGCAGATACGCAGTATTTT.

The J gene is TRBJ2-3, the V gene TRBV6-2 or TRBV6-3; no reliable D call. The CDR3 runs 12 residues. Germline V gives CDR1 MNHEY, CDR2 SVGEGT. V was pared by 7 bases and J by 4 bases, with 9 bases between. The CDR3: CASTFPADTQYF. The CDR3 DNA follows: TGTGCCAGCACCTTCCCGGCAGATACGCAGTATTTT.

V is TRBV27 and J is TRBJ2-3; TRBD2 aligns across 9 bases. The germline gives CDR1 MNHEY, CDR2 SMNVEV (reference sequence). The ends lost 3 bases at V and 5 bases at J; junction bases unmatched: 3. The CDR3 contains 14 residues. In nucleotides, the CDR3 is TGTGCCAGCAGTTTGGCGGGAGGGCAAGATACGCAGTATTTT. Amino acid sequence: CASSLAGGQDTQYF.

V usage is TRBV6-5 and J usage is TRBJ1-4; possible D gene TRBD1, 5 bases. In germline, CDR1 is MNHEY, CDR2 SVGAGI. CDR3 length: 16 residues. V was trimmed by 5 bases and J by 3 bases, leaving 16 bases between them. The CDR3 DNA sequence: TGTGCCAGCAGTCCTCCCGGTCAGGGTCCTAATGAAAAACTGTTTTTT. It is translated as CASSPPGQGPNEKLFF.

The gene calls are TRBV10-3 and TRBJ2-2; D gene ambiguous. V gave up 0 bases and J gave up 7 bases, with 9 bases separating them. The CDR3 runs to 14 residues. Germline values: CDR1 ENHRY, CDR2 SYGVKD. CDR3 sequence reads: CAISESYDGGELFF. The CDR3, as DNA: TGTGCCATCAGTGAGTCCTACGACGGCGGGGAGCTGTTTTTT.

This clonotype was picked up many times. V and J are TRBV7-2 and TRBJ1-2; TRBD1 agrees at 7 bases. The V and J ends lost 8 bases and 4 bases, in that order; junction bases with no gene match: 7. Germline V gives CDR1 SGHTA, CDR2 FQGNSA. This CDR3 region has 13 residues. The CDR3 spells CASGHGTAYGYTF. The CDR3 DNA reads as TGTGCCAGCGGGCACGGGACAGCCTATGGCTACACCTTC.

This sequence joins TRBV6-2 or TRBV6-3 and TRBJ2-7, with TRBD1 matching 8 bases. Looked up from germline, CDR1 is MNHEY and CDR2 is SVGEGT. This CDR3 spans 14 amino acids. Germline trimming cut 6 bases from V and 2 bases from J; bases unmatched to any gene: 6. Here the CDR3 reads CASRQQGGPYEQYF. CDR3 nucleotide sequence: TGTGCCAGCAGGCAACAGGGGGGACCCTACGAGCAGTACTTC.

V and J are TRBV7-9 and TRBJ2-7, with 8 bases matching TRBD2. CDR3 length: 15 amino acids. The J segment lost 3 bases and the V segment lost 5 bases, leaving 9 bases of the junction unmatched. Per the germline V gene, CDR1 is SEHNR and CDR2 is FQNEAQ (reference sequence). This CDR3 reads CASSRRTSRVYEQYF. The CDR3 DNA follows: TGTGCCAGCAGCCGAAGGACTAGCAGGGTCTACGAGCAGTACTTC.

The V gene is TRBV18, the J gene TRBJ2-7, with 13 bases lining up with TRBD2. The CDR3 sequence is 14 residues long. V was pared by 3 bases and J by 6 bases, with 2 bases of the junction left unmatched. The germline V gene encodes CDR1 KGHSH and CDR2 LQKENI. The CDR3 region is CASSPGTSGTEQYV. The CDR3, as DNA: TGTGCCAGCTCACCCGGGACTAGCGGGACCGAGCAGTACGTC.

This chain links TRBV7-2 with TRBJ2-6; possibly TRBD2 for D (6 bases). V was pared by 2 bases and J by 3 bases, with 17 bases between. Germline CDR1 and CDR2: SGHTA and FQGNSA. This CDR3 contains 18 residues. The CDR3: CASSLFGTQGRGANVLTF. CDR3 nucleotides: TGTGCCAGCAGCTTATTTGGGACTCAAGGACGTGGGGCCAACGTCCTGACTTTC.